This T cell receptor beta chain was sequenced during a study of radiotherapy plus CTLA-4 blockade in lung cancer. The CDR3 contains 16 residues. Germline values: CDR1 SGDLS, CDR2 YYNGEE. Trimming took off 9 bases at V and 8 bases at J, with 29 bases between the two ends. The protocol was immunoSEQ multiplex PCR, while the TCRdb copy is restricted to in-frame clones and leaves out a portion. This sample carries 35,000 to 45,000 clones, roughly four fifths of them seen once, and the ten largest clones take under 3%. This TCR derives from a human donor with non-small cell lung cancer whose response to radiotherapy plus ipilimumab could not be evaluated. The specimen comprised peripheral blood, sampled from a patient treated with radiotherapy plus ipilimumab. The rearrangement uses TRBV9 and TRBJ1-2; D call uncertain. Here the CDR3 DNA reads TGTGCCAACAAGGGAGGCAGTCAATCGCCCCCTGGGGGCTACACCTTC. This sequence encodes CANKGGSQSPPGGYTF. Based on the CDR3 plus reference TRBV9 and TRBJ1-2, the full variable domain is DSGVTQTPKHLITATGQRVTLRCSPRSGDLSVYWYQQSLDQGLQFLIQYYNGEERAKGNILERFSAQQFPDLHSELNLSSLELGDSALYFCANKGGSQSPPGGYTFGSGTRLTVV.